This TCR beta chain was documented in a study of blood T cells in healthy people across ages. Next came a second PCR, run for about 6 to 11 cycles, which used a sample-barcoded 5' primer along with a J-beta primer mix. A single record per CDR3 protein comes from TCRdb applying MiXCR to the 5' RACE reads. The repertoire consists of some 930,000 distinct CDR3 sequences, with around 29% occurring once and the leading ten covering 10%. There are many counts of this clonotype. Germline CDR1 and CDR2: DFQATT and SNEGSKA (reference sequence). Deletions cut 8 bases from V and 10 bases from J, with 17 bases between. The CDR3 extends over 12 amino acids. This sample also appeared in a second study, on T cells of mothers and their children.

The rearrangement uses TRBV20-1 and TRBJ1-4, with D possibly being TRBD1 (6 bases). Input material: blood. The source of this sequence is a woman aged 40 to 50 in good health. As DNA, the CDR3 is TGCAGTCCGACAGGAGATGGGGGAAAACTGTTTTTT. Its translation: CSPTGDGGKLFF.